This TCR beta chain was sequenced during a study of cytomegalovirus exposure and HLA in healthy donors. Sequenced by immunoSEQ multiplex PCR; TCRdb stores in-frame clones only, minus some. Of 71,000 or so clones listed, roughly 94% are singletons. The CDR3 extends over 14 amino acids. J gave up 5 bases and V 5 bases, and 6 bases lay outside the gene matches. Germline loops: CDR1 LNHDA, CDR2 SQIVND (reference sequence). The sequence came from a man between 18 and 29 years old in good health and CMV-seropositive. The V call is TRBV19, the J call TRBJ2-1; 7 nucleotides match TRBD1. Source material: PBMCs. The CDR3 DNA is TGTGCCAGTAGTGAGACAGGGAGAAACAATGAGCAGTTCTTC. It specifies CASSETGRNNEQFF.